Listed below are T cell receptor beta chains from one sample, sequenced in a study of blood T cell repertoires in COVID-19. Here immunoSEQ multiplex PCR was the method, and the copy in TCRdb shows in-frame clones only, minus some. The table includes approximately 260,000 clones, about 81% detected once. Sequenced: PBMCs or T cells enriched from blood (not recorded which). The receptor set was obtained from a man aged 25 to 40 with acute COVID-19. Each CDR3 is given without its conserved first and last residue.

v_call,cdr3_aa
TRBV7-5,ARWPQGGLLQPQH
TRBV7-2,ASSGLAGIYNEQF
TRBV6-5,ASSYGQPNTEAF
TRBV28,ASSSHSGGKETQY
TRBV6-6,ASGAGGSNQPQH
TRBV24-1,ATSDLGARNATDTQY
TRBV25-1,ASRQGLTGELF
TRBV28,ASSIQVNTEAF
TRBV12-3/TRBV12-4,ASMEQGNTEAF
TRBV28,ASTISTASYGYT
TRBV24-1,ATSEGGQGAGGYT
TRBV7-6,ASSLEPKNTGELF
TRBV19,ASSPQGTGINYGYT
TRBV27,ASRLDIRYGYT
TRBV9,ASSLRLAGLNEQF
TRBV6-2/TRBV6-3,ASSSSVGGGF
TRBV7-2,ASSLQGSNYGYT
TRBV3-1/TRBV3-2,ASSQEKLAGTSYNEQF
TRBV6-5,ASSSASGGAGSEQF
TRBV10-2,ASRGANEQF
TRBV4-3,ASSQGQGIGATNEKLF
TRBV25-1,ASSEPVGRGHTIY
TRBV9,ASSSAGTGGRNTEAF
TRBV24-1,ATSDFGRANTGELF
TRBV27,ASSFKDSRLAKNIQY
TRBV28,ASRDDRIQPQH
TRBV6-1,ASSENREMWSPLH
TRBV9,ASSVSGLATDTQY
TRBV2,ASSERTGVGYT
TRBV5-1,ASSQNNSPLH
TRBV7-8,ASSPGTVWEAF
TRBV3-1/TRBV3-2,ASSRTSRGRGGMSEQF
TRBV27,ATRTGGFNEQF
TRBV25-1,ASLTQGYGYT
TRBV5-4,ASRRTGLGGELF
TRBV24-1,ATSDIGTSGVSDTQY
TRBV2,ASSYRDRGTGELF
TRBV15,ATSRNRVGTGNTEAF
TRBV11-3,ASSLVGQILNEQF
TRBV29-1,SATVGAEAF
TRBV23-1,ASSQADSNYGYT
TRBV7-9,AKREGAGELF